These T cell receptor beta chains were read from a single sample in a study of T cell repertoires in cytomegalovirus infection. The antigens for these receptors are not known. TCRdb fed the reads into MiXCR, producing one record per CDR3 protein. The table includes hundreds of thousands of distinct CDR3 sequences, around 30% detected once. The sample in question was cultured CD8+ T cells from PBMCs, obtained from culture after CMV antigen stimulation. Receptor source: a human donor in good health (CMV status not recorded). Some clones in this sample may be carry-over from other donors' samples. The CDR3 runs from the conserved cysteine through the conserved F or W. The D gene is left open where the match is weak. Size is omitted from some rows. Given values are once, few, many or a class for expanded clones.

V gene: TRBV6-5
clone size: once
J gene: TRBJ1-6
D gene: TRBD1
CDR3 protein: CASSSRTGWIPYNSPLHF
CDR3 DNA: TGTGCCAGCAGTTCCAGGACAGGGTGGATACCCTATAATTCACCCCTCCACTTT

V gene: TRBV13
clone size: -
J gene: TRBJ1-3
D gene: -
CDR3 protein: CASSYYRGNTIYF
CDR3 DNA: TGTGCCAGCAGCTACTACAGGGGAAACACCATATATTTT

V gene: TRBV12-3/TRBV12-4
clone size: -
J gene: TRBJ1-1
D gene: -
CDR3 protein: CASSPGRMAFF
CDR3 DNA: TGTGCCTCCTCCCCTGGGCGCATGGCTTTCTTT

V gene: TRBV4-2
clone size: -
J gene: TRBJ2-3
D gene: -
CDR3 protein: CASSQFGQTDTQYF
CDR3 DNA: TGTGCCAGCAGCCAATTCGGACAGACAGATACGCAGTATTTT

V gene: TRBV4-1
clone size: few
J gene: TRBJ2-1
D gene: TRBD2
CDR3 protein: CASSRSRLAGSGLYEQFF
CDR3 DNA: TGCGCCAGCAGCCGCTCTCGACTAGCGGGGTCGGGCCTCTATGAGCAGTTCTTC

V gene: TRBV7-9
clone size: -
J gene: TRBJ1-2
D gene: -
CDR3 protein: CASSQGGDDNYGYTF
CDR3 DNA: TGTGCCAGCAGCCAAGGGGGGGATGATAACTATGGCTACACCTTC

V gene: TRBV7-2
clone size: many
J gene: TRBJ2-4
D gene: -
CDR3 protein: CASSLEGAGIGNIQYF
CDR3 DNA: TGTGCCAGCAGCTTAGAAGGTGCCGGGATCGGGAACATTCAGTACTTC

V gene: TRBV7-9
clone size: few
J gene: TRBJ1-1
D gene: -
CDR3 protein: CASSSSTDEAFF
CDR3 DNA: TGTGCCAGCAGCTCCTCTACTGATGAAGCTTTCTTT

V gene: TRBV9
clone size: -
J gene: TRBJ1-2
D gene: -
CDR3 protein: CASSSRVSGYTF
CDR3 DNA: TGTGCCAGCAGCAGCAGGGTCAGCGGCTACACCTTC

V gene: TRBV7-9
clone size: few
J gene: TRBJ1-1
D gene: -
CDR3 protein: CASSLVHKTEAFF
CDR3 DNA: TGTGCCAGCAGCTTAGTTCATAAGACTGAAGCTTTCTTT

V gene: TRBV10-2
clone size: few
J gene: TRBJ2-1
D gene: -
CDR3 protein: CAINLPLDSSYNEQFF
CDR3 DNA: TGCGCCATCAACCTCCCCCTAGATTCTAGCTACAATGAGCAGTTCTTC

V gene: TRBV12-3/TRBV12-4
clone size: few
J gene: TRBJ1-1
D gene: -
CDR3 protein: CASSFRADEDNAEAFF
CDR3 DNA: TGTGCCAGCAGTTTTCGTGCGGACGAGGATAACGCTGAAGCTTTCTTT

V gene: TRBV27
clone size: -
J gene: TRBJ2-4
D gene: -
CDR3 protein: CASSLGSDLSIQYF
CDR3 DNA: TGTGCCAGCAGTTTAGGCAGTGACTTAAGCATTCAGTACTTC

V gene: TRBV7-9
clone size: few
J gene: TRBJ1-2
D gene: TRBD1
CDR3 protein: CAGGTGPNYGYTF
CDR3 DNA: TGTGCCGGAGGGACAGGACCTAACTATGGCTACACCTTC

V gene: TRBV5-6
clone size: -
J gene: TRBJ1-1
D gene: -
CDR3 protein: CASSYSGRIEAFF
CDR3 DNA: TGTGCCAGCAGCTACTCCGGGAGGATTGAAGCTTTCTTT

V gene: TRBV11-2
clone size: -
J gene: TRBJ2-3
D gene: TRBD1
CDR3 protein: CASSPWTGFDTDTQYF
CDR3 DNA: TGTGCCAGCAGCCCATGGACAGGGTTTGACACAGATACGCAGTATTTT

V gene: TRBV7-6
clone size: -
J gene: TRBJ2-3
D gene: -
CDR3 protein: CASSEDPRGHTDTQYF
CDR3 DNA: TGTGCCAGCAGCGAAGATCCTCGGGGGCACACAGATACGCAGTATTTT

V gene: TRBV19
clone size: -
J gene: TRBJ2-4
D gene: -
CDR3 protein: CASSIWPADIQYF
CDR3 DNA: TGTGCCAGTAGTATATGGCCAGCAGACATTCAGTACTTC

V gene: TRBV6-5
clone size: few
J gene: TRBJ2-1
D gene: -
CDR3 protein: CASSYSNQGEQFF
CDR3 DNA: TGTGCCAGCAGTTACTCGAACCAGGGTGAGCAGTTCTTC

V gene: TRBV28
clone size: -
J gene: TRBJ2-5
D gene: -
CDR3 protein: CASIGLRLQETQYF
CDR3 DNA: TGTGCCAGCATAGGGCTCAGACTTCAAGAGACCCAGTACTTC

V gene: TRBV6-6
clone size: -
J gene: TRBJ1-5
D gene: -
CDR3 protein: CASSKPGDQPQHF
CDR3 DNA: TGTGCCAGCAGTAAACCAGGGGATCAGCCCCAGCATTTT

V gene: TRBV10-1
clone size: -
J gene: TRBJ2-7
D gene: TRBD1
CDR3 protein: CASSMGQGLSYEQYF
CDR3 DNA: TGCGCCAGCAGTATGGGACAGGGGCTTTCCTACGAGCAGTACTTC

V gene: TRBV4-1
clone size: -
J gene: TRBJ1-5
D gene: -
CDR3 protein: CASSQQTAGLFNQPQHF
CDR3 DNA: TGCGCCAGCAGCCAACAAACAGCAGGGTTATTCAATCAGCCCCAGCATTTT

V gene: TRBV27
clone size: few
J gene: TRBJ1-2
D gene: -
CDR3 protein: CASKGGADGYTF
CDR3 DNA: TGTGCCAGCAAGGGGGGCGCTGATGGCTACACCTTC

V gene: TRBV4-3
clone size: -
J gene: TRBJ2-5
D gene: -
CDR3 protein: CASSQDFQETQYF
CDR3 DNA: TGCGCCAGCAGCCAAGATTTCCAAGAGACCCAGTACTTC

V gene: TRBV6-2/TRBV6-3
clone size: -
J gene: TRBJ2-3
D gene: TRBD1
CDR3 protein: CASSYLTDRGYADTQYF
CDR3 DNA: TGTGCCAGCAGTTACCTCACGGACAGGGGTTACGCAGATACGCAGTATTTT

V gene: TRBV11-2
clone size: few
J gene: TRBJ1-2
D gene: -
CDR3 protein: CASSLGLGTYGYTF
CDR3 DNA: TGTGCCAGCAGCTTAGGTTTGGGGACCTACGGCTACACCTTC

V gene: TRBV7-9
clone size: few
J gene: TRBJ2-5
D gene: TRBD2
CDR3 protein: CASRGSGGLQETQYF
CDR3 DNA: TGTGCCAGCAGAGGTAGCGGGGGCCTCCAAGAGACCCAGTACTTC

V gene: TRBV6-1
clone size: few
J gene: TRBJ2-2
D gene: TRBD1
CDR3 protein: CATTGVYGELFF
CDR3 DNA: TGTGCCACAACAGGGGTCTACGGGGAGCTGTTTTTT

V gene: TRBV11-1
clone size: -
J gene: TRBJ2-1
D gene: TRBD1
CDR3 protein: CASSLEGTGGPYNEQFF
CDR3 DNA: TGTGCCAGCAGCTTAGAAGGGACAGGGGGCCCCTACAATGAGCAGTTCTTC

V gene: TRBV5-5
clone size: -
J gene: TRBJ1-1
D gene: TRBD1
CDR3 protein: CASSQRTGVARNTEAFF
CDR3 DNA: TGTGCCAGCAGCCAAAGGACAGGGGTTGCGCGGAACACTGAAGCTTTCTTT

V gene: TRBV7-6
clone size: many
J gene: TRBJ2-3
D gene: TRBD1
CDR3 protein: CASSPADREGTDTQYF
CDR3 DNA: TGTGCCAGCAGCCCAGCCGACAGGGAAGGCACAGATACGCAGTATTTT

V gene: TRBV29-1
clone size: -
J gene: TRBJ2-1
D gene: TRBD2
CDR3 protein: CSPSGGAYNEQFF
CDR3 DNA: TGCAGCCCCAGCGGGGGGGCCTACAATGAGCAGTTCTTC

V gene: TRBV4-3
clone size: -
J gene: TRBJ2-1
D gene: TRBD2
CDR3 protein: CASSQSLAGGPYEQFF
CDR3 DNA: TGCGCCAGCAGCCAGTCCTTAGCGGGGGGGCCCTATGAGCAGTTCTTC

V gene: TRBV10-3
clone size: -
J gene: TRBJ2-7
D gene: TRBD1
CDR3 protein: CAISQYRDRGTYEQYF
CDR3 DNA: TGTGCCATCAGTCAATACCGGGACAGGGGTACCTACGAGCAGTACTTC

V gene: TRBV6-1
clone size: -
J gene: TRBJ1-4
D gene: -
CDR3 protein: CASSEGGGEKLFF
CDR3 DNA: TGTGCCAGCAGTGAAGGAGGGGGTGAAAAACTGTTTTTT

V gene: TRBV12-3/TRBV12-4
clone size: few
J gene: TRBJ2-2
D gene: TRBD1
CDR3 protein: CASSPDRGRYTGELFF
CDR3 DNA: TGTGCCAGCAGTCCAGACAGGGGGCGATACACCGGGGAGCTGTTTTTT

V gene: TRBV28
clone size: few
J gene: TRBJ1-4
D gene: -
CDR3 protein: CASSGSANEKLFF
CDR3 DNA: TGTGCCAGCAGCGGTAGTGCTAATGAAAAACTGTTTTTT

V gene: TRBV7-2
clone size: -
J gene: TRBJ2-7
D gene: TRBD2
CDR3 protein: CASSWGGGGADEQYF
CDR3 DNA: TGTGCCAGCAGCTGGGGGGGCGGGGGGGCCGACGAGCAGTACTTC

V gene: TRBV11-2
clone size: -
J gene: TRBJ2-3
D gene: TRBD1
CDR3 protein: CASSAGTGGDWGPNLYTDTQYF
CDR3 DNA: TGTGCCAGCAGCGCCGGGACAGGGGGCGACTGGGGCCCCAATCTTTACACAGATACGCAGTATTTT

V gene: TRBV7-9
clone size: -
J gene: TRBJ1-1
D gene: -
CDR3 protein: CASSPITVVTEAFF
CDR3 DNA: TGTGCCAGCAGCCCGATCACTGTAGTCACTGAAGCTTTCTTT

V gene: TRBV12-5
clone size: few
J gene: TRBJ1-1
D gene: -
CDR3 protein: CASGLQLNTEAFF
CDR3 DNA: TGTGCTAGTGGTTTGCAGCTTAACACTGAAGCTTTCTTT

V gene: TRBV7-9
clone size: many
J gene: TRBJ2-3
D gene: TRBD2
CDR3 protein: CASRPPTGGTADTQYF
CDR3 DNA: TGTGCCAGCAGACCCCCGACGGGGGGAACCGCAGATACGCAGTATTTT

V gene: TRBV29-1
clone size: -
J gene: TRBJ1-2
D gene: -
CDR3 protein: CSVEMRDGYTF
CDR3 DNA: TGCAGCGTTGAAATGAGGGATGGCTACACCTTC

V gene: TRBV2
clone size: -
J gene: TRBJ2-7
D gene: -
CDR3 protein: CASTPTAVGYEQYF
CDR3 DNA: TGTGCCAGCACCCCGACCGCCGTCGGCTACGAGCAGTACTTC

V gene: TRBV6-1
clone size: -
J gene: TRBJ2-5
D gene: -
CDR3 protein: CASSEAGRYQETQYF
CDR3 DNA: TGTGCCAGCAGTGAAGCGGGGAGGTACCAAGAGACCCAGTACTTC